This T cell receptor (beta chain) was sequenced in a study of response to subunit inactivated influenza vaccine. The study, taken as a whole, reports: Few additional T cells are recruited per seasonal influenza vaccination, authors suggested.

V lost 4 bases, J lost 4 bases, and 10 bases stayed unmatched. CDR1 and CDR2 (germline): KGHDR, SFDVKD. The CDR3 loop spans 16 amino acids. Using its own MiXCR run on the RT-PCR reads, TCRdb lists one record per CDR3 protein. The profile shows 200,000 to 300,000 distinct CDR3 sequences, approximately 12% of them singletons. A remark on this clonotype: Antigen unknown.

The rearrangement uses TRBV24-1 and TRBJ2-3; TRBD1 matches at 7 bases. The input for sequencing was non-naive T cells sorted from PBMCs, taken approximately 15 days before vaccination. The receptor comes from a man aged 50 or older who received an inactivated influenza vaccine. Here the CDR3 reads CATSEPPGQQSDTQYF. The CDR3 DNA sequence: TGTGCCACCAGTGAACCTCCGGGACAGCAATCAGATACGCAGTATTTT.